Each of the 2 T cell receptor beta chains below was sequenced from the same sample in a study of OX40 agonist ivuxolimab in advanced cancers. Profiling relied on immunoSEQ multiplex PCR, and the TCRdb table lists in-frame clones only, not all of them. The repertoire holds 73,000 or so clones, 65% to 90% seen once, with approximately 0.63% in the top ten. The source was CD4+ or CD8+ T cells sorted from blood, collected in a trial of the OX40 agonist ivuxolimab. The source of these receptors is an adult with an advanced solid tumor such as melanoma, head and neck, liver or kidney cancer.

The table lists this clone with a few counts. The gene calls are TRBV7-9 and TRBJ1-2, with unresolved D. The germline V and J ends were trimmed by 2 bases and 6 bases, with 13 bases remaining between them. This CDR3 region has 14 residues. Germline-derived CDR1 and CDR2 are SEHNR and FQNEAQ (reference sequence). As DNA, the CDR3 is TGTGCCAGCAGCTTAAGGCCTGGGTTTAATGGCTACACCTTC. Translation: CASSLRPGFNGYTF.

The chain combines TRBV19 with TRBJ1-2; a possible D gene is TRBD1 (6 bases). Germline values: CDR1 LNHDA, CDR2 SQIVND (reference sequence). This CDR3 has 16 amino acids. With 4 bases removed from V and 2 bases from J, the gap between germline ends came to 17 bases. CDR3 coding DNA: TGTGCCAGTAGTACGGATGGGGCCACAGGGAACTATGGCTACACCTTC. Translated, it gives CASSTDGATGNYGYTF.